A selection of T cell receptor beta chains follows, all from one sample in a study of neurological immune-mediated disorders. One entry per CDR3 protein results from TCRdb running MiXCR on the 5' RACE reads. The sample yields approximately 60,000 distinct CDR3 sequences, roughly 3.7% seen once. Sequenced material: PBMCs. All receptors derive from a man aged 50 to 59 with multiple sclerosis. Each CDR3 is given with its conserved first and last residue. A D gene is named only where the DNA matches it firmly. Rows give clone size only sometimes, using once, few, many, or a class for an expanded clone.

>TRBJ2-3|TRBV5-1|many|NA|14
CASSSGQITDTQYF
TGCGCCAGCAGCTCAGGACAGATCACAGATACGCAGTATTTT
>TRBJ1-1|TRBV18|many|NA|13
CASSPGQQGAAFF
TGTGCCAGCTCACCAGGACAACAGGGTGCCGCTTTCTTT
>TRBJ2-7|TRBV20-1|many|NA|12
CSARGTVGEQYF
TGCAGTGCTAGAGGGACAGTCGGCGAGCAGTACTTC
>TRBJ2-3|TRBV20-1|NA|TRBD2|14
CSARVAGGTDTQYF
TGCAGTGCTAGAGTTGCGGGGGGGACCGATACGCAGTATTTT
>TRBJ2-6|TRBV10-3|many|NA|15
CAISESDSGANVLTF
TGTGCCATCAGTGAGTCGGATTCTGGGGCCAACGTCCTGACTTTC
>TRBJ1-5|TRBV27|many|NA|14
CASSEGLSNQPQHF
TGTGCCAGCAGTGAGGGGCTTAGCAATCAGCCCCAGCATTTT
>TRBJ2-5|TRBV7-9|few|NA|16
CASSLYPYEYQETQYF
TGTGCCAGCAGCTTATACCCTTACGAGTACCAAGAGACCCAGTACTTC
>TRBJ2-5|TRBV3-1|many|TRBD1|17
CASSPGKRDRVAETQYF
TGTGCCAGCAGCCCCGGGAAAAGGGACAGGGTGGCCGAGACCCAGTACTTC
>TRBJ2-3|TRBV20-1|many|NA|13
CSARVAMRDTQYF
TGCAGTGCTAGAGTCGCGATGCGGGATACGCAGTATTTT
>TRBJ2-5|TRBV6-1|NA|NA|14
CASSRRANQETQYF
TGTGCCAGCAGTAGAAGGGCTAACCAAGAGACCCAGTACTTC
>TRBJ1-6|TRBV12-3/TRBV12-4|many|NA|12
CASSQGNSPLHF
TGTGCCAGCAGTCAGGGTAATTCACCCCTCCACTTT
>TRBJ2-3|TRBV20-1|many|TRBD1|14
CSAPPTGSADTQYF
TGCAGTGCTCCCCCGACAGGGTCAGCAGATACGCAGTATTTT
>TRBJ2-4|TRBV4-2|many|NA|12
CASSQDRTREYF
TGTGCCAGCAGCCAAGATCGAACTCGGGAGTACTTC
>TRBJ1-1|TRBV20-1|many|NA|15
CSAIPKEIRGLRAFF
TGCAGTGCTATCCCAAAGGAGATTCGCGGATTGAGAGCTTTCTTT
>TRBJ1-5|TRBV6-5|many|NA|15
CASSYQGASNQPQHF
TGTGCCAGCAGTTACCAGGGAGCGAGCAATCAGCCCCAGCATTTT
>TRBJ2-3|TRBV9|many|TRBD2|15
CASSVSGASTDTQYF
TGTGCCAGCAGCGTTAGCGGGGCGAGCACAGATACGCAGTATTTT
>TRBJ1-5|TRBV5-1|many|NA|15
CASSQSPQENQPQHF
TGCGCCAGCAGCCAGAGCCCACAGGAAAATCAGCCCCAGCATTTT
>TRBJ2-1|TRBV5-1|many|NA|11
CASSLGHEQFF
TGCGCCAGCAGCTTGGGGCATGAGCAGTTCTTC
>TRBJ1-5|TRBV7-8|many|TRBD1|18
CASSSLSGQELLYQPQHF
TGTGCCAGCAGCTCACTAAGCGGACAGGAGCTCCTCTATCAGCCCCAGCATTTT
>TRBJ1-1|TRBV15|NA|NA|11
CATRIGAEAFF
TGTGCCACCAGAATTGGGGCTGAAGCTTTCTTT
>TRBJ2-1|TRBV20-1|many|NA|15
CSASSSDDSYNEQFF
TGCAGTGCTAGCTCATCAGACGACTCCTACAATGAGCAGTTCTTC
>TRBJ2-3|TRBV11-2|few|NA|14
CASSLGRVRDTQYF
TGTGCCAGCAGCTTAGGGCGGGTCAGAGATACGCAGTATTTT
>TRBJ1-1|TRBV5-1|many|TRBD1|13
CASGPAYRGEAFF
TGCGCCAGCGGTCCCGCTTACAGGGGTGAAGCTTTCTTT
>TRBJ1-2|TRBV11-2|many|NA|13
CASSFNRLYGYTF
TGTGCCAGCAGCTTTAACAGACTCTATGGCTACACCTTC
>TRBJ1-1|TRBV1|many|NA|15
CTSSRDRGVNTEAFF
TGCACCAGCAGCCGGGACAGGGGGGTGAACACTGAAGCTTTCTTT
>TRBJ1-5|TRBV4-3|many|NA|15
CASSQAHRENQPQHF
TGCGCCAGCAGCCAAGCGCACAGGGAAAATCAGCCCCAGCATTTT
>TRBJ1-2|TRBV7-9|many|NA|15
CASSLPIRQVYGYTF
TGTGCCAGCAGCTTACCTATTAGACAGGTCTATGGCTACACCTTC
>TRBJ2-1|TRBV27|many|NA|14
CASSFFFGYNEQFF
TGTGCCAGCAGTTTTTTTTTCGGCTACAATGAGCAGTTCTTC
>TRBJ1-2|TRBV7-6|many|NA|13
CASSWAQGNGYTF
TGTGCCAGCAGCTGGGCCCAGGGAAATGGCTACACCTTC
>TRBJ2-3|TRBV4-1|many|TRBD1|16
CASSYYGTGFTDTQYF
TGCGCCAGCAGCTACTACGGGACAGGGTTCACAGATACGCAGTATTTT
>TRBJ2-3|TRBV29-1|many|NA|12
CAASQGTDTQYF
TGCGCAGCGTCTCAGGGGACAGATACGCAGTATTTT
>TRBJ1-5|TRBV20-1|many|NA|15
CSALNPGTPNQPQHF
TGCAGTGCTCTAAATCCCGGGACACCTAATCAGCCCCAGCATTTT
>TRBJ2-7|TRBV20-1|many|TRBD1|15
CSAQNPGQGNYEQYF
TGCAGTGCCCAGAACCCTGGACAGGGAAACTACGAGCAGTACTTC
>TRBJ1-1|TRBV20-1|many|NA|12
CSARETWTEAFF
TGCAGTGCTAGAGAGACTTGGACTGAAGCTTTCTTT
>TRBJ1-6|TRBV9|many|NA|13
CASSVSPQRDLHF
TGTGCCAGCAGCGTAAGTCCCCAACGGGACCTCCACTTT
>TRBJ2-3|TRBV7-2|few|NA|14
CASSLVGFTDTQYF
TGTGCCAGCAGCTTAGTTGGCTTCACAGATACGCAGTATTTT
>TRBJ2-2|TRBV14|many|NA|17
CASSSRRGTPRFGELFF
TGTGCCAGCAGCTCTAGAAGGGGGACCCCCCGGTTCGGGGAGCTGTTTTTT
>TRBJ1-5|TRBV24-1|many|TRBD1|14
CATSDEDRREPQHF
TGTGCCACCAGTGATGAGGACAGGAGAGAGCCCCAGCATTTT
>TRBJ1-3|TRBV7-2|few|TRBD1|15
CASSLGTGLGNTIYF
TGTGCCAGCAGCTTAGGGACAGGGTTAGGAAACACCATATATTTT
>TRBJ2-2|TRBV19|many|NA|14
CASSRLANTGELFF
TGTGCCAGTAGTAGACTAGCGAACACCGGGGAGCTGTTTTTT
>TRBJ2-5|TRBV12-3/TRBV12-4|many|NA|16
CASSNRGPGAQETQYF
TGTGCCAGCAGCAACAGGGGCCCGGGGGCCCAAGAGACCCAGTACTTC
>TRBJ2-1|TRBV20-1|NA|NA|14
CSETGISSYNEQFF
TGCAGTGAAACAGGAATTTCCTCCTACAATGAGCAGTTCTTC
>TRBJ1-6|TRBV12-3/TRBV12-4|many|NA|15
CASSLQGSSNSPLHF
TGTGCCAGCAGTTTGCAAGGGAGCTCCAATTCACCCCTCCACTTT
>TRBJ2-3|TRBV20-1|many|TRBD2|13
CSTSGGVTDTQYF
TGCAGCACCTCCGGGGGGGTGACAGATACGCAGTATTTT
>TRBJ1-2|TRBV14|many|NA|13
CASSQEQRYGYTF
TGTGCCAGCAGCCAAGAACAGCGCTATGGCTACACCTTC
>TRBJ2-1|TRBV20-1|many|TRBD2|16
CSARDRTSFVLDEQFF
TGCAGTGCTAGAGATAGGACTAGCTTCGTCCTCGATGAGCAGTTCTTC
>TRBJ1-5|TRBV7-2|NA|NA|15
CASNNGERGNQPQNF
TGTGCCAGCAACAACGGGGAACGGGGAAATCAGCCCCAGAATTTT
>TRBJ2-2|TRBV10-2|many|NA|11
CASKHNGELFF
TGCGCCAGCAAGCATAACGGGGAGCTGTTTTTT
>TRBJ2-5|TRBV24-1|many|NA|14
CATSDRAQQETQYF
TGTGCCACCAGTGATAGGGCACAACAAGAGACCCAGTACTTC
>TRBJ1-5|TRBV25-1|many|TRBD1|15
CASSPGTGVYQPQHF
TGTGCCAGCAGTCCCGGGACAGGGGTCTATCAGCCCCAGCATTTT